This T cell receptor (beta chain) emerged from a study of naive and memory T cell subsets. Study results and limitations: A few larger clonotypes appeared in naive repertoires, especially CD8, possibly memory cells re-expressing CD45RA. Between naive and memory subsets, TCR abundance power law exponents differed.

Two oligonucleotides, mixed equimolar, formed the beta constant-region primer covering TRBC1 and TRBC2. Four rounds of PCR amplified the ligated cDNA using nested alpha and beta constant-region primers plus SP2. TCRdb independently ran MiXCR on the UMI-ligation and nested PCR reads; one entry per CDR3 protein. Altogether roughly 83,000 distinct CDR3 sequences are present, 11% being singletons, with the ten largest covering more than 0.13%. Four subsets defined by CD45RA and CD27 were sorted after CD3, CD4, CD8 and live/dead staining. Regarding this clonotype: What it recognizes is unknown.

The CDR3 spans 15 residues. With 5 bases clipped from V and 1 base from J, the junction kept 7 bases outside the gene matches. The chain has TRBV12-3 or TRBV12-4 and TRBJ1-1, with 7 positions matching TRBD1. This TCR was sampled from a human donor in good health. The sample comprised naive CD4+ T cells from blood. CDR3 protein: CASSSTGAANTEAFF. CDR3 nucleotides: TGTGCCAGCAGTAGCACAGGGGCGGCGAACACTGAAGCTTTCTTT.